The clone carrying this TCR beta chain was seen ten or more times. Its antigen is undetermined. The sample's time point: patch test 1, 2 weeks after DPC sensitization. Noted treatment: therapeutic diphenylcyclopropenone sensitization with weekly scalp DPC. This CDR3 spans 10 amino acids. V lost 7 bases and J lost 7; bases outside the gene matches: 3. The germline gives CDR1 SQVTM, CDR2 ANQGSEA. The data derive from a study of human T cells and chemical hapten exposure. The wider study: Patients' scalps got diphenylcyclopropenone weekly throughout the roughly 23-week study.

The study's findings and limits: Counts of TCRs expanded at PT1 correlated positively with patch test score. TCRs whose frequency exceeded 1 in 1000 remained the same following DPC sensitization.

Individual cDNA molecules had unique molecular identifiers attached to them by the library. TCRdb reprocessed the RACE reads via MiXCR and lists one record per CDR3 protein. The data hold some 83,000 distinct CDR3 sequences, with around 11% observed a single time. The chain carries TRBV29-1 and TRBJ1-1; 7 bases are a match to TRBD1. This receptor was obtained from a woman between 50 and 59 years old with alopecia areata. Some clones in this sample may be carry-over from other donors' samples. The sample consisted of whole blood, taken in connection with sensitization to the hapten diphenylcyclopropenone (DPC). CDR3 protein: CSARDSEAFF. In nucleotides, the CDR3 is TGCAGCGCGCGGGACAGTGAAGCTTTCTTT.